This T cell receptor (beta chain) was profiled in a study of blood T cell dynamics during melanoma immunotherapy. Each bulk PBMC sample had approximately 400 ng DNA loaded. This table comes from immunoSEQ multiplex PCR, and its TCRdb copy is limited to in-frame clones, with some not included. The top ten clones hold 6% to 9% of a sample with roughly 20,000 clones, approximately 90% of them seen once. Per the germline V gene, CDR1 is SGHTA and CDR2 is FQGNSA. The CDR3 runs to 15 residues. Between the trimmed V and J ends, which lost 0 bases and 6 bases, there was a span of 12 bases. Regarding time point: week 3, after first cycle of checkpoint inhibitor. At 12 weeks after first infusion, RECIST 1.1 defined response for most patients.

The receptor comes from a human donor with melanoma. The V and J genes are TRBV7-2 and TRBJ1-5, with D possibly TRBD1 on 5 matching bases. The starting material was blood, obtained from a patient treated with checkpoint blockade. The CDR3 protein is CASSLASGTGQPQHF. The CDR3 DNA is TGTGCCAGCAGCTTAGCTTCAGGGACTGGTCAGCCCCAGCATTTT. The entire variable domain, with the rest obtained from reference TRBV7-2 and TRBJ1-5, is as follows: GAGVSQSPSNKVTEKGKDVELRCDPISGHTALYWYRQSLGQGLEFLIYFQGNSAPDKSGLPSDRFSAERTGGSVSTLTIQRTQQEDSAVYLCASSLASGTGQPQHFGDGTRLSIL.